This T cell receptor (beta chain) was found in a study of shared clonotypes between healthy human individuals. The germline V gene has CDR1 SNHLY and CDR2 FYNNEI. V was cut by 4 bases and J by 8 bases, with 14 bases left in between. CDR3 length: 13 residues. Sequencing was performed with immunoSEQ multiplex PCR; in TCRdb, only in-frame clones are kept and a portion is missing. Among hundreds of thousands of clones listed, less than 85% were seen once. The chain has TRBV2 and TRBJ1-2; D is possibly TRBD1 (5 bases). Sequenced sample: memory CD4+ T cells sorted from blood. The subset is: CD45RA-negative fraction. The clonotype originates from a woman under 40 in good health. The CDR3 sequence: CASSGTGLRGYTF. CDR3 DNA: TGTGCCAGCAGTGGTACGGGGCTCAGAGGCTACACCTTC.